At least ten counts were recorded for the clone carrying this T cell receptor (beta chain). The antigen is undetermined. These data originate in a study of neurological immune-mediated disorders. General study points: In HTLV-1-associated myelopathy, TCR clonal expansion was greatest, and in multiple sclerosis it was least, below healthy controls. The study found no CDR3 amino acid sequences shared by expanded clones across subjects, suggesting private repertoires in all groups.

Sequencing of 15-18 subjects in each run yielded over 170 million TCR-beta sequences. TCRdb recomputed calls from the 5' RACE reads with MiXCR, one row per CDR3 protein. Of more than 30,000 distinct CDR3 sequences in the sample, roughly 13% were seen once. Time point of the sample: technical triplicate 2. The CDR3 is made up of 16 amino acids. Germline trimming cut 6 bases from V and 3 bases from J; bases unmatched to any gene: 11. Germline V gene data show CDR1 as ENHRY and CDR2 as SYGVKD. Material: CD4+ T cells from blood. The chain carries TRBV10-3 and TRBJ2-7; 10 nucleotides line up with TRBD1. The TCR sequence derives from a female donor with HTLV-1-associated myelopathy (HAM/TSP). For the CDR3, the DNA is TGTGCCATCAGCGACCCCACCGGACAGGGGGACTACGAGCAGTACTTC. Residues: CAISDPTGQGDYEQYF.